A selection of T cell receptor beta chains follows, all from one sample in a study of CD39 and CD103 CD8 tumor-infiltrating T cells. Only in-frame clones appear in the TCRdb table, and some are missing; sequencing was by immunoSEQ multiplex PCR. The table records some 7,000 clones, about three fifths of them present only once. Sequencing was performed on CD8+ T cells sorted from blood. These receptors were obtained from a human donor with head and neck squamous cell carcinoma. The CDR3 runs from the conserved cysteine through the conserved F or W. The D gene is left open where the match is weak. Expanded clones are given a class, and other clones once, few, many or no size at all.

V,J,size,D,DNA,CDR3
TRBV27,TRBJ2-1,-,-,TGTGCCAGCAGTTTACTTCTGGGGTCAGGCCTCTACAATGAGCAGTTCTTC,CASSLLLGSGLYNEQFF
TRBV18,TRBJ1-1,-,TRBD1,TGTGCCAGCTCACCGGGGACAGGGGTTGAAGCTTTCTTT,CASSPGTGVEAFF
TRBV5-1,TRBJ1-1,-,TRBD1,TGCGCCAGCAGCTCCAACGCACTGACAGGGCAGGGATACACTGAAGCTTTCTTT,CASSSNALTGQGYTEAFF
TRBV4-3,TRBJ1-2,-,-,TGCGCCAGCAGCCAAGATTCGGGCAGGGGTCCTCATGGCTACACCTTC,CASSQDSGRGPHGYTF
TRBV28,TRBJ2-7,-,-,TGTGCCAGCAGTTTGGGGCAGGAGCTCTACGAGCAGTACTTC,CASSLGQELYEQYF
TRBV10-3,TRBJ1-1,few,-,TGTGCCATCAGTGATGAAAGGCAGGGAACCACTGAAGCTTTCTTT,CAISDERQGTTEAFF
TRBV6-5,TRBJ2-3,-,-,TGTGCCAGCAGTTACTCGACGGACACAGATACGCAGTATTTT,CASSYSTDTDTQYF
TRBV7-2,TRBJ1-5,-,-,TGTGCCAGCAGCGTTAGTAGGAATCAGCCCCAGCATTTT,CASSVSRNQPQHF
TRBV28,TRBJ2-5,-,TRBD2,TGTGCCAGCAGTTCATACGGGACTAGCGAAGAGACCCAGTACTTC,CASSSYGTSEETQYF
TRBV28,TRBJ2-3,-,-,TGTGCCAGCAGTCCACTAGTGACCAGCACAGATACGCAGTATTTT,CASSPLVTSTDTQYF
TRBV11-2,TRBJ2-7,few,-,TGTGCCAGCAGCCCGGGACTCCGCTACGAGCAGTACTTC,CASSPGLRYEQYF
TRBV5-1,TRBJ2-1,-,-,TGCGCCAGCAGCACTAATCGGGGCAATGAGCAGTTCTTC,CASSTNRGNEQFF
TRBV11-2,TRBJ2-7,-,-,TGTGCCAGCAGCTTAGTCGGGAACAAGTACGAGCAGTACTTC,CASSLVGNKYEQYF
TRBV19,TRBJ2-7,-,-,TGTGCCACATGGGCATATGACGAGCAGTACTTC,CATWAYDEQYF
TRBV7-9,TRBJ1-4,once,-,TGTGCCAGCAGCTTAGGTGGCAATGAAAAACTGTTTTTT,CASSLGGNEKLFF
TRBV28,TRBJ2-7,-,-,TGTGCCAGCAGTTCGGGACTCGCGGCCGCGGAGCAGTACTTC,CASSSGLAAAEQYF
TRBV9,TRBJ2-1,-,-,TGTGCCAGCAGTGACTCTAGTGTCGATGAGCAGTTCTTC,CASSDSSVDEQFF
TRBV6-1,TRBJ2-5,-,TRBD2,TGTGCCAGCAGTGACGGGGGGTTGGAGACCCAGTACTTC,CASSDGGLETQYF
TRBV11-2,TRBJ2-1,-,-,TGTGCCAGCAGCTTAGTAGGGAGGTCCTACAATGAGCAGTTCTTC,CASSLVGRSYNEQFF
TRBV19,TRBJ1-1,-,TRBD1,TGTGCCAGTAGTATCTCGTTCGGGACAGGGGACACTGAAGCTTTCTTT,CASSISFGTGDTEAFF
TRBV7-8,TRBJ2-7,-,-,TGTGCCAGCAGCTTTTTACAGGGACGGGGCTCCTACGAGCAGTACTTC,CASSFLQGRGSYEQYF
TRBV7-9,TRBJ2-3,few,-,TGTGCCAGCAGCTTAGTAGTCGGGAGCACAGATACGCAGTATTTT,CASSLVVGSTDTQYF
TRBV27,TRBJ2-1,few,-,TGTGCCAGCAGTTTATCCCCGGCCGGACCTGGGGAGCAGTTCTTC,CASSLSPAGPGEQFF
TRBV19,TRBJ1-4,-,-,TGTGCCAGTAGTACAACGGCGAATGAAAAACTGTTTTTT,CASSTTANEKLFF
TRBV28,TRBJ2-7,-,TRBD1,TGTGCCAGCAGCCCTGGGACAGGGGACTCCTACGAGCAGTACTTC,CASSPGTGDSYEQYF
TRBV28,TRBJ2-3,-,-,TGTGCCAGCAGTTTATTAGGGGCCTACCCAGATACGCAGTATTTT,CASSLLGAYPDTQYF
TRBV30,TRBJ2-2,-,-,TGTGCCTGGAGTTGGAGGGAAAACACCGGGGAGCTGTTTTTT,CAWSWRENTGELFF
TRBV7-9,TRBJ2-3,-,TRBD1,TGTGCCAGCAGCTCGACAGGGGGGGTAGATACGCAGTATTTT,CASSSTGGVDTQYF
TRBV19,TRBJ2-5,once,-,TGTGCCAGTAGTGCACAACTTCGTCCTAATTTAGAAGAGACCCAGTACTTC,CASSAQLRPNLEETQYF